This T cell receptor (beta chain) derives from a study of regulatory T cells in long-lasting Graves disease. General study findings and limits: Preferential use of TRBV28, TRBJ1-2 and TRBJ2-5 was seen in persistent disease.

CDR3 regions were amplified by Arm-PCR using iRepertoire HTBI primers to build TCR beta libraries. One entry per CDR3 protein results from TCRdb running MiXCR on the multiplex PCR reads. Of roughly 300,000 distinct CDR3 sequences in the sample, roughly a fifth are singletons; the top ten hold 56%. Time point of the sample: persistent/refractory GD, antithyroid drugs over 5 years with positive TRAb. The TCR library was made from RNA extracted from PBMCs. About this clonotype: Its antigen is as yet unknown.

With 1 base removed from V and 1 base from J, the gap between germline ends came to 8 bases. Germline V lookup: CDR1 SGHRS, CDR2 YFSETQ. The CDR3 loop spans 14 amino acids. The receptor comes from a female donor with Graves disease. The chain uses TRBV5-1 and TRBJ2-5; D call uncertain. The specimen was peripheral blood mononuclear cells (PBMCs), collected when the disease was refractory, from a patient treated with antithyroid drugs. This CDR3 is CASSLSYGQETQYF. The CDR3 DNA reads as TGCGCCAGCAGCTTGTCTTACGGCCAAGAGACCCAGTACTTC.